This record looks at one T cell receptor (beta chain) sequence and its context. Antigen unknown. This sample was included in a study of cytotoxic CD8 clonotypes in ibrutinib-treated CLL. About the research overall: Response samples were taken after a median roughly 12 months of treatment, range 6 to 36. Study-wide findings and caveats: Ibrutinib response saw clonality rise, and progression saw it return toward baseline.

From cryopreserved PBMCs came 1.5 to 2.5 micrograms of genomic DNA used for TCR beta libraries. Sequenced by immunoSEQ multiplex PCR; TCRdb stores in-frame clones only, minus some. The sample yields tens of thousands of clones, 69% seen once. The sequence was collected from a human donor with chronic lymphocytic leukemia. The sequences come from PBMCs, collected before ibrutinib treatment.

CDR3 protein: CASRQDRDLNEKLFF. CDR3 coding DNA: TGTGCCAGCAGACAAGACAGGGACCTTAATGAAAAACTGTTTTTT. The chain links TRBV7-9 to TRBJ1-4, with 7 bases matching TRBD1. The V and J ends lost 6 bases and 4 bases, in that order; junction bases with no gene match: 8. Per the germline V gene, CDR1 is SEHNR and CDR2 is FQNEAQ (reference sequence). The CDR3 totals 15 residues.